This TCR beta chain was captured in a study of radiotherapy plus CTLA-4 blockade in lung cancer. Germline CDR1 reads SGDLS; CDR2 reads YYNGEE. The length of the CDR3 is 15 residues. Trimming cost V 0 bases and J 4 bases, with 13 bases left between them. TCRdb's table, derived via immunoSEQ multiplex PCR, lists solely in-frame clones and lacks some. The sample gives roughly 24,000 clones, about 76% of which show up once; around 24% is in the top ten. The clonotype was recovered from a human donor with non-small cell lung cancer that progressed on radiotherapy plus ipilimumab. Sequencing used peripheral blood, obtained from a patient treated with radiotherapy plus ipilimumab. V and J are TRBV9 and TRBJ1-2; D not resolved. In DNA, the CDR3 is TGTGCCAGCAGCGTAGAATTCAGAGGGTCCTATGGCTACACCTTC. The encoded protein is CASSVEFRGSYGYTF.